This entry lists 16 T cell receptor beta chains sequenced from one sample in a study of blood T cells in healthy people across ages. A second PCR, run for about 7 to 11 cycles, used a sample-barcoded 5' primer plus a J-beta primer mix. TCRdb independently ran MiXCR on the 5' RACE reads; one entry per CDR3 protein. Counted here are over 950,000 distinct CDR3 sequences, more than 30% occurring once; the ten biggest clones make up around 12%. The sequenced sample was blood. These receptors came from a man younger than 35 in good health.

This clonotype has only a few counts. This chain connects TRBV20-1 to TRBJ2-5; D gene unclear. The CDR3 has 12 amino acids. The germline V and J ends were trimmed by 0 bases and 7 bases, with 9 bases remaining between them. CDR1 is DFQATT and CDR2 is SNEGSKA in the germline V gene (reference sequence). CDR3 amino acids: CSARDGSLTQYF. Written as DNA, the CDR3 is TGCAGTGCTAGAGATGGCAGCCTGACCCAGTACTTC.

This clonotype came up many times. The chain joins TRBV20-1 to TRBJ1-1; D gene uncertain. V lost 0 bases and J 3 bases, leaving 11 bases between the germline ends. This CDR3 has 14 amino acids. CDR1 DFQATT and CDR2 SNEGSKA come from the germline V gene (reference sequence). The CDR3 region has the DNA TGCAGTGCTAGAGATTCCTTCTCGGACACTGAAGCTTTCTTT. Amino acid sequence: CSARDSFSDTEAFF.

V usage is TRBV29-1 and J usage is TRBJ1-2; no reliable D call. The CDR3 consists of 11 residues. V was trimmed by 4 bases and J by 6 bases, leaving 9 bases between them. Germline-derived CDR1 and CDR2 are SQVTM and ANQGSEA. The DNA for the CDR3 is TGCAGCGTTGGCCCTGGGGATGGCTACACCTTC. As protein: CSVGPGDGYTF.

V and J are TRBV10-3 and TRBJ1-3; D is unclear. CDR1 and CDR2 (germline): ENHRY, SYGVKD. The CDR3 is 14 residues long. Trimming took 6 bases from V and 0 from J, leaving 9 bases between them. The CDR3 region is CAISPDASGNTIYF. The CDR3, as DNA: TGTGCCATCAGCCCGGACGCCTCTGGAAACACCATATATTTT.

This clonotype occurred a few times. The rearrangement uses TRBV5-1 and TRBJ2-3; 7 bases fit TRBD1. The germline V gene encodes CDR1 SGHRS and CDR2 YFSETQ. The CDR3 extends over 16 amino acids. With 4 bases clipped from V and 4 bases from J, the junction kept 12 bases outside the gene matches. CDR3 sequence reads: CASSAFGAGGSDTQYF. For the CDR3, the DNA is TGCGCCAGCAGCGCATTCGGGGCAGGGGGTTCAGATACGCAGTATTTT.

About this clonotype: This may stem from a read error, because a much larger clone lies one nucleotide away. DNA for the CDR3: TGCAGCGCGGTGGGCCTAAACTCCTACAATGAGCAGTACTTC. Its protein product is CSAVGLNSYNEQYF. The chain combines TRBV29-1 with TRBJ2-1; D remains unclear. The J call may be mistaken, given a closer DNA end match to TRBJ2-7. The CDR3 length is 14 residues. The germline V gene encodes CDR1 SQVTM and CDR2 ANQGSEA.

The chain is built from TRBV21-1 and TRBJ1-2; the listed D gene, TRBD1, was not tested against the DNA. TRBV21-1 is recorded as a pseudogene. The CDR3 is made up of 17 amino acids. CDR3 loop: CASSRPGRFDLANGYTF. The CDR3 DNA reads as TGTGCCAGCAGCAGACCGGGCCGCTTTGATCTAGCTAATGGCTACACCTTC.

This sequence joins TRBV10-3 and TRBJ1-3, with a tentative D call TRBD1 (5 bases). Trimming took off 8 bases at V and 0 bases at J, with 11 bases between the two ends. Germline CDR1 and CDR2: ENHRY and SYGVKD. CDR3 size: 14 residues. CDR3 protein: CAIGAAGSGNTIYF. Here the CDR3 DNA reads TGTGCCATCGGGGCGGCAGGCTCTGGAAACACCATATATTTT.

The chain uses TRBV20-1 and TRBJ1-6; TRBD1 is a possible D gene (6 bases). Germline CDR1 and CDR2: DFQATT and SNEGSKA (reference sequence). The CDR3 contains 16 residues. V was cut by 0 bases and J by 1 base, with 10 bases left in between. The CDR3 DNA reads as TGCAGTGCTAGAGATAAGGGGGGTTCCTATAATTCACCCCTCCACTTT. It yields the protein CSARDKGGSYNSPLHF.

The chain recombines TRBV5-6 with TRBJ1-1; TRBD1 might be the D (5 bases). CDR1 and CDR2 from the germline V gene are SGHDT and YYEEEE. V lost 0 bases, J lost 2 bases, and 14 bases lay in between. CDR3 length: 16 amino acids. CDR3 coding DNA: TGTGCCAGCAGCTTGGTTGGGGGGAAGAGCAACACTGAAGCTTTCTTT. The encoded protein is CASSLVGGKSNTEAFF. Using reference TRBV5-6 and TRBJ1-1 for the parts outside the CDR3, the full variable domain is DAGVTQSPTHLIKTRGQQVTLRCSPKSGHDTVSWYQQALGQGPQFIFQYYEEEERQRGNFPDRFSGHQFPNYSSELNVNALLLGDSALYLCASSLVGGKSNTEAFFGQGTRLTVV.

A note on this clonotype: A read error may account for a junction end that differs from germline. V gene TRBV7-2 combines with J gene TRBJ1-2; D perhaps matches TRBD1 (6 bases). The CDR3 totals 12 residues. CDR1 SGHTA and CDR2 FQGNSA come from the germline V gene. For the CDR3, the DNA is TGTGTCAGCAGCAGGGGTGCCTATGGCTACACCTTC. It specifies CVSSRGAYGYTF. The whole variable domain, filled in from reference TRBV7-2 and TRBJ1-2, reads GAGVSQSPSNKVTEKGKDVELRCDPISGHTALYWYRQSLGQGLEFLIYFQGNSAPDKSGLPSDRFSAERTGGSVSTLTIQRTQQEDSAVYLCVSSRGAYGYTFGSGTRLTVV.

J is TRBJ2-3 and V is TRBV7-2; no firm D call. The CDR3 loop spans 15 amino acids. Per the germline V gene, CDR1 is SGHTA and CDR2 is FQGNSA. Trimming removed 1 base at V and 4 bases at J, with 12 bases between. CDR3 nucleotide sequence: TGTGCCAGCAGCTTAGTTCCAAGGAGCGCAGATACGCAGTATTTT. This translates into CASSLVPRSADTQYF.

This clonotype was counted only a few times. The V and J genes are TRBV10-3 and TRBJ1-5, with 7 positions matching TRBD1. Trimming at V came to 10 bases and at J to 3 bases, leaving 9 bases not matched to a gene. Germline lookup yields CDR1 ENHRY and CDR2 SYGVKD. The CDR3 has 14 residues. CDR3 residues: CATSGTANNQPQHF. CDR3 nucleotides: TGTGCCACCTCAGGGACAGCAAACAATCAGCCCCAGCATTTT.

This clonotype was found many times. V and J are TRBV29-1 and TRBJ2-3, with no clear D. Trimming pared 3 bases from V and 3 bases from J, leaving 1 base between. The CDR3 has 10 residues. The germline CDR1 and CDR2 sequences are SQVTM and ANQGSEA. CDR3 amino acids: CSVETDTQYF. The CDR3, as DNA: TGCAGCGTTGAGACAGATACGCAGTATTTT.

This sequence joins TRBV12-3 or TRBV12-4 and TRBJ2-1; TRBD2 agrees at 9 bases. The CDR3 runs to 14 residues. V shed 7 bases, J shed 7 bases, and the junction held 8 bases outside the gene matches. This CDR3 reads CASTLGGGGNEQFF. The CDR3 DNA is TGTGCCAGCACCCTCGGCGGGGGGGGAAATGAGCAGTTCTTC.

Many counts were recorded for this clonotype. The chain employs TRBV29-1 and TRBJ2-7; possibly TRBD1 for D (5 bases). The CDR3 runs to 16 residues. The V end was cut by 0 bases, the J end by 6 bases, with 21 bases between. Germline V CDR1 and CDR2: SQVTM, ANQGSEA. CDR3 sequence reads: CSVEEGSARVGCEQYF. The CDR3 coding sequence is TGCAGCGTTGAAGAGGGATCCGCCAGGGTTGGGTGCGAGCAGTACTTC.